These 23 T cell receptor beta chains were all obtained from the same sample, sequenced in a study of T-cell memory formation after mild COVID-19. From the 5' RACE reads, TCRdb called clonotypes with MiXCR, one entry per CDR3 protein. Among about 110,000 distinct CDR3 sequences, about 18% were seen once, and the ten largest hold roughly 27%. Input material: PBMCs or a T cell subset sorted from them (not recorded which). Source of these receptors: an adult woman who had mild COVID-19 (a few samples of this study predate the infection). Cell type and time point are not known.

The chain recombines TRBV7-9 with TRBJ2-7, with 7 bases aligning to TRBD1. The trim removed 5 bases at V and 2 bases at J, leaving 9 bases unmatched. Germline values: CDR1 SEHNR, CDR2 FQNEAQ (reference sequence). The CDR3 loop spans 15 amino acids. This chain's CDR3 is CASSPTGTVAYEQYF. CDR3 nucleotides: TGTGCCAGCAGCCCAACAGGGACAGTCGCCTACGAGCAGTACTTC.

This sequence joins TRBV6-2 or TRBV6-3 and TRBJ2-5, with 10 bases aligning to TRBD2. The CDR3 length is 16 residues. Per the germline V gene, CDR1 is MNHEY and CDR2 is SVGEGT. V shed 7 bases, J shed 2 bases, and the junction held 10 bases outside the gene matches. The DNA for the CDR3 is TGTGCCAGCACCTCAACCCGGACTAGCGGACAAGAGACCCAGTACTTC. Residues: CASTSTRTSGQETQYF.

This clonotype was detected only a few times. The chain is built from TRBV5-5 and TRBJ2-1; D remains unclear. CDR1 and CDR2 from the germline V gene are SGHKS and YYEKEE (reference sequence). Trimming removed 1 base from V and 4 bases from J, with 9 bases in between. The length of the CDR3 is 14 residues. This chain's CDR3 is CASSLRPEYNEQFF. The CDR3 DNA reads TGTGCCAGCAGCTTGAGGCCGGAATACAATGAGCAGTTCTTC.

This clonotype has just a few counts. V usage is TRBV12-3 or TRBV12-4 and J usage is TRBJ1-1; D is unclear. Deletions cut 6 bases from V and 0 bases from J, with 2 bases between. The CDR3 contains 11 residues. The CDR3 coding sequence is TGTGCCAGCAGGTTGAACACTGAAGCTTTCTTT. Its protein is CASRLNTEAFF.

This clonotype was recorded a few times. The genes are TRBV7-9 and TRBJ2-7; D unresolved. The germline V and J ends were trimmed by 2 bases and 2 bases, with 7 bases remaining between them. Per germline, CDR1 SEHNR and CDR2 FQNEAQ (reference sequence). The length of the CDR3 is 13 residues. The CDR3, as DNA: TGTGCCAGCAGCTTATGGCAGACCTACGAGCAGTACTTC. Amino acids: CASSLWQTYEQYF.

Many counts were recorded for this clonotype. The chain couples TRBV5-1 to TRBJ2-3; no definite D call. Germline assignment: CDR1 SGHRS and CDR2 YFSETQ. The CDR3 is made up of 12 amino acids. V dropped 1 base and J dropped 6 bases, with 6 bases sitting between them. The CDR3: CASSLTSDTQYF. The CDR3 DNA is TGCGCCAGCAGCTTGACTTCGGATACGCAGTATTTT.

In this sample, this clonotype turned up a few times. The genes are TRBV7-9 and TRBJ2-2; TRBD2 is a possible D gene (5 bases). Trimming shortened V by 5 bases and J by 6 bases, and 16 bases separated the two germline ends. The germline V gene encodes CDR1 SEHNR and CDR2 FQNEAQ (reference sequence). The CDR3 has 15 residues. In DNA form, the CDR3 reads TGTGCCAGCAGCGGAGACTATAAACTCGCCGGGGAGCTGTTTTTT. Translating gives CASSGDYKLAGELFF.

The CDR3 region has the DNA TGCAGCGTAGGTATTACAGGGGATGCTTTCTTT. It is translated as CSVGITGDAFF. The chain joins TRBV29-1 to TRBJ1-1; 7 bases match TRBD1. The CDR3 loop spans 11 amino acids. The V gene's germline CDR1 is SQVTM and CDR2 ANQGSEA. Losses at the gene ends were 6 bases for V and 11 bases for J; bases not matched to a gene: 9.

Ten or more counts support this clonotype. The gene calls are TRBV29-1 and TRBJ2-1; maybe TRBD2 (6 bases). The germline V and J ends were trimmed by 3 bases and 7 bases, with 16 bases remaining between them. The germline gives CDR1 SQVTM, CDR2 ANQGSEA. The CDR3 spans 14 residues. The CDR3 bases are TGCAGCGTTGACGTAGCGGCCGGGAGAAATGAGCAGTTCTTC. This gives the protein CSVDVAAGRNEQFF.

This clonotype has a handful of counts. The CDR3 loop reads CSVEDLGEAFF. As DNA, the CDR3 is TGCAGCGTTGAAGATCTCGGTGAAGCTTTCTTT. V is TRBV29-1 and J is TRBJ1-1; D unclear. The CDR3 runs 11 residues. Germline CDR1 SQVTM, CDR2 ANQGSEA. V dropped 0 bases and J dropped 7 bases, with 6 bases sitting between them.

The genes are TRBV2 and TRBJ2-7; 7 bases map to TRBD1. The trim removed 4 bases at V and 4 bases at J, leaving 7 bases unmatched. This CDR3 has 14 amino acids. Germline V gene data show CDR1 as SNHLY and CDR2 as FYNNEI. CDR3 in DNA: TGTGCCAGCAGTGGGACAGGAAGTATTTACGAGCAGTACTTC. It codes for CASSGTGSIYEQYF.

This clonotype was seen only a few times. The chain recombines TRBV7-9 with TRBJ2-1; either TRBD1 or TRBD2 may fit D (6 bases each). The CDR3 runs to 15 residues. V shed 5 bases and J shed 8 bases, with 19 bases lying between them. Germline V gene data show CDR1 as SEHNR and CDR2 as FQNEAQ (reference sequence). Here the CDR3 reads CASSPGQPPGDEQFF. CDR3 DNA sequence: TGTGCCAGCAGCCCAGGACAGCCTCCGGGGGATGAGCAGTTCTTC.

The V gene is TRBV4-1, the J gene TRBJ2-1; the D is unclear. Between the trimmed V and J ends, which lost 1 base and 7 bases, there was a span of 2 bases. The CDR3 contains 11 residues. Per the germline V gene, CDR1 is MGHRA and CDR2 is YSYEKL. The CDR3 region is CASSQGNEQFF. CDR3 DNA: TGCGCCAGCAGCCAAGGAAATGAGCAGTTCTTC.

V and J are TRBV25-1 and TRBJ2-7; a weak D match, TRBD2 (7 bases). The V end was cut by 1 base, the J end by 5 bases, with 15 bases between. Germline assignment: CDR1 MGHDK and CDR2 SYGVNS. The CDR3 is made up of 15 amino acids. CDR3 DNA sequence: TGTGCCAGCAGTGAATGGGCGGGGGCGGTGGACGAGCAGTACTTC. It codes for CASSEWAGAVDEQYF.

The chain links TRBV7-9 to TRBJ2-1, with no clear D. Germline V gives CDR1 SEHNR, CDR2 FQNEAQ (reference sequence). V was shortened by 5 bases and J by 3 bases, with 17 bases between the two germline ends. This CDR3 spans 16 amino acids. Here the CDR3 DNA reads TGTGCCAGCAGCCGGACGAACCAGCAGATCTACAATGAGCAGTTCTTC. It specifies CASSRTNQQIYNEQFF. The full variable domain, in which reference TRBV7-9 and TRBJ2-1 provide the parts outside the CDR3, is DTGVSQNPRHKITKRGQNVTFRCDPISEHNRLYWYRQTLGQGPEFLTYFQNEAQLEKSRLLSDRFSAERPKGSFSTLEIQRTEQGDSAMYLCASSRTNQQIYNEQFFGPGTRLTVL.

The rearrangement uses TRBV12-3 or TRBV12-4 and TRBJ2-1; TRBD2 agrees at 10 bases. This CDR3 is 14 amino acids long. The trim removed 5 bases at V and 9 bases at J, leaving 7 bases unmatched. The chain's CDR3 is CASSLTSGAFEQFF. CDR3 DNA: TGTGCCAGCAGTCTAACTAGCGGGGCTTTTGAGCAGTTCTTC.

This clonotype has more than one count but fewer than ten. The chain couples TRBV29-1 to TRBJ2-5; D is perhaps TRBD1 (6 bases). The germline V gene has CDR1 SQVTM and CDR2 ANQGSEA. V shed 7 bases and J shed 2 bases, with 8 bases lying between them. The CDR3 has 11 residues. CDR3: CSADSQETQYF. The CDR3 DNA is TGCAGCGCGGACAGTCAAGAGACCCAGTACTTC.

The table lists this clonotype with a few counts. The chain uses TRBV5-6 and TRBJ1-2; no reliable D call. V lost 0 bases and J 8 bases, leaving 8 bases between the germline ends. In germline, CDR1 is SGHDT, CDR2 YYEEEE. The CDR3 length is 12 residues. The CDR3 DNA is TGTGCCAGCAGCTTGGCCGGGCGAGGCTACACCTTC. Encoded protein: CASSLAGRGYTF.

This clonotype was picked up a small number of times. The chain recombines TRBV29-1 with TRBJ2-3; 9 nucleotides agree with TRBD2. The V and J ends lost 4 bases and 6 bases, in that order; junction bases with no gene match: 17. CDR1 is SQVTM, CDR2 ANQGSEA, per germline. The CDR3 contains 17 residues. In DNA form, the CDR3 reads TGCAGCGTTGTCGGCGGGGGGGCAGTCACCGTTTTTGATACGCAGTATTTT. Amino acids: CSVVGGGAVTVFDTQYF.

V is TRBV5-6 and J is TRBJ1-5; tentative D call: TRBD1 (5 bases). This CDR3 spans 19 amino acids. Germline-derived CDR1 and CDR2 are SGHDT and YYEEEE. Deletions cut 1 base from V and 0 bases from J, with 20 bases between. CDR3 in DNA: TGTGCCAGCAGCTTGTTACGAGACAGAGTCTCTTATAGCAATCAGCCCCAGCATTTT. It specifies CASSLLRDRVSYSNQPQHF.

J is TRBJ2-1 and V is TRBV4-2; 7 bases are a match to TRBD2. The CDR3 runs 14 residues. The germline CDR1 and CDR2 sequences are LGHNA and YNFKEQ. J was trimmed by 6 bases and V by 1 base; bases with no gene match: 3. CDR3 sequence: CASSQVGGSNEQFF. DNA of the CDR3: TGTGCCAGCAGCCAAGTCGGGGGGAGCAATGAGCAGTTCTTC.

The chain recombines TRBV19 with TRBJ2-1, with unresolved D. The germline V gene encodes CDR1 LNHDA and CDR2 SQIVND (reference sequence). The V gene lost 2 bases and the J gene lost 0 bases, with 8 bases spanning the gap. The CDR3 totals 15 residues. In DNA, the CDR3 is TGTGCCAGTAGTATACTGAGTAGCTCCTACAATGAGCAGTTCTTC. It is translated as CASSILSSSYNEQFF. The entire variable domain, with the rest obtained from reference TRBV19 and TRBJ2-1, is as follows: DGGITQSPKYLFRKEGQNVTLSCEQNLNHDAMYWYRQDPGQGLRLIYYSQIVNDFQKGDIAEGYSVSREKKESFPLTVTSAQKNPTAFYLCASSILSSSYNEQFFGPGTRLTVL.

This clonotype is a singleton in its sample. The CDR3 nucleotides read TGTGCCTGGAGCCAAGACGGTTATCAGCCCCAGCATTTT. Translation gives CAWSQDGYQPQHF. The chain employs TRBV30 and TRBJ1-5, with no clear D. With 3 bases removed from V and 5 bases from J, the gap between germline ends came to 11 bases. The CDR3 has 13 residues. The germline V gene encodes CDR1 GTSNPN and CDR2 SVGIG (reference sequence).